Below are 30 T cell receptor beta chains sequenced from a single sample in a study of OX40 agonist ivuxolimab in advanced cancers. This table comes from immunoSEQ multiplex PCR, and its TCRdb copy is limited to in-frame clones, with some not included. The data contain roughly 100,000 clones, around 90% of them singletons. Sequenced here: CD4+ or CD8+ T cells sorted from blood, sampled in a trial of the OX40 agonist ivuxolimab. The receptor set was obtained from an adult with an advanced solid tumor such as melanoma, head and neck, liver or kidney cancer.

This chain uses TRBV5-1 with TRBJ2-3; TRBD2 aligns across 11 bases. Germline trimming cut 6 bases from V and 5 bases from J; bases unmatched to any gene: 8. Per the germline V gene, CDR1 is SGHRS and CDR2 is YFSETQ. The CDR3 is made up of 15 amino acids. The CDR3 DNA follows: TGCGCCAGCACCATACTAGCGGGAGAGGGAGATACGCAGTATTTT. It translates to CASTILAGEGDTQYF.

The chain has TRBV2 and TRBJ1-2; the match to TRBD1 covers 7 bases. J was trimmed by 6 bases and V by 6 bases; bases with no gene match: 10. Germline-derived CDR1 and CDR2 are SNHLY and FYNNEI. The CDR3 consists of 14 residues. CDR3 in amino acids: CASRETGALDGYTF. Written as DNA, the CDR3 is TGTGCCAGCAGAGAAACAGGGGCCCTAGATGGCTACACCTTC.

This clone was seen more than once but under ten times. The chain links TRBV15 to TRBJ1-5, with D unclear. Germline V gives CDR1 LNHNV, CDR2 YYDKDF (reference sequence). Trimming cost V 8 bases and J 0 bases, with 17 bases left between them. The CDR3 is 16 residues long. CDR3 sequence reads: CATQDLNGYSNQPQHF. CDR3 coding DNA: TGTGCCACCCAAGACCTAAACGGGTATAGCAATCAGCCCCAGCATTTT. The whole variable domain, filled in from reference TRBV15 and TRBJ1-5, reads DAMVIQNPRYQVTQFGKPVTLSCSQTLNHNVMYWYQQKSSQAPKLLFHYYDKDFNNEADTPDNFQSRRPNTSFCFLDIRSPGLGDTAMYLCATQDLNGYSNQPQHFGDGTRLSIL.

This chain joins TRBV11-3 and TRBJ1-1, with TRBD1 matching over 7 bases. Germline lookup yields CDR1 SGHNT and CDR2 YENEEA. J was trimmed by 6 bases and V by 5 bases; bases with no gene match: 3. The CDR3 is 12 residues long. CDR3 nucleotides: TGTGCCAGCAGCCCGGGACAGCCTGAAGCTTTCTTT. It translates to CASSPGQPEAFF.

The chain couples TRBV5-6 to TRBJ2-5; 11 positions agree with TRBD1. V shed 3 bases, J shed 5 bases, and the junction held 6 bases outside the gene matches. CDR1 and CDR2 from the germline V gene are SGHDT and YYEEEE. The CDR3 totals 15 residues. Written as DNA, the CDR3 is TGTGCCAGCAGCTACGGGACAGGGGGGGTGGAGACCCAGTACTTC. It is translated as CASSYGTGGVETQYF.

The chain is built from TRBV11-3 and TRBJ1-1; perhaps TRBD1 as D (5 bases). V lost 5 bases and J lost 3, with 22 bases in between. Germline CDR1 and CDR2: SGHNT and YENEEA. The length of the CDR3 is 17 residues. The CDR3 DNA is TGTGCCAGCAGCAATACCGATCGGTTCGTAGGGGACACTGAAGCTTTCTTT. Its translation is CASSNTDRFVGDTEAFF.

The chain has TRBV29-1 and TRBJ2-1; D might be TRBD1 or TRBD2, each matching 7 bases. The CDR3 is made up of 14 amino acids. Trimming pared 8 bases from V and 8 bases from J, leaving 22 bases between. CDR1 and CDR2 from the germline V gene are SQVTM and ANQGSEA. DNA of the CDR3: TGCAGCTCGGCTGTAGCAGGGGGAGGGGATGAGCAGTTCTTC. Translation gives CSSAVAGGGDEQFF.

The chain recombines TRBV7-9 with TRBJ2-7; 10 bases agree with TRBD1. The junction had 12 bases not matched to a gene; V was cut back by 1 base and J by 3 bases. Per the germline V gene, CDR1 is SEHNR and CDR2 is FQNEAQ (reference sequence). The CDR3 is made up of 18 amino acids. CDR3 nucleotide sequence: TGTGCCAGCAGCTTAGACCCGGGACAGGGGACTGGTTTCTACGAGCAGTACTTC. Protein sequence: CASSLDPGQGTGFYEQYF.

The rearrangement links TRBV7-2 to TRBJ1-1; D is uncertain. The CDR3 totals 16 residues. Germline V gene sequence: CDR1 SGHTA, CDR2 FQGNSA. Trimming shortened V by 1 base and J by 0 bases, and 12 bases separated the two germline ends. The CDR3 DNA follows: TGTGCCAGCAGCTTAGAGTGGCGGAAGGTGAACACTGAAGCTTTCTTT. Translating gives CASSLEWRKVNTEAFF.

This clone was seen a single time. The chain combines TRBV11-2 with TRBJ2-5, with TRBD2 matching over 10 bases. The germline V gene encodes CDR1 SGHAT and CDR2 FQNNGV. The ends lost 5 bases at V and 0 bases at J; junction bases unmatched: 3. The CDR3 consists of 15 residues. CDR3 loop: CASSQAGGNQETQYF. CDR3 DNA: TGTGCCAGCAGCCAAGCGGGAGGGAACCAAGAGACCCAGTACTTC.

The chain links TRBV6-5 to TRBJ2-7; weak D call: TRBD1 (6 bases). Germline assignment: CDR1 MNHEY and CDR2 SVGAGI. The CDR3 covers 15 residues. V was clipped by 5 bases and J by 6 bases, with 20 bases between them. CDR3 protein: CASSRVGWGQGEQYF. The CDR3 nucleotides are TGTGCCAGCAGTCGGGTGGGTTGGGGGCAGGGCGAGCAGTACTTC.

The rearrangement links TRBV10-3 to TRBJ2-3; 9 bases line up with TRBD2. Per the germline V gene, CDR1 is ENHRY and CDR2 is SYGVKD. Germline trimming cut 8 bases from V and 3 bases from J; bases unmatched to any gene: 12. The CDR3 extends over 16 amino acids. CDR3 DNA: TGTGCCATCGGGGGGACTAGCCAAACGGGAACAGATACGCAGTATTTT. Residues: CAIGGTSQTGTDTQYF.

CDR3 loop: CASSWGRARDLSMNTEAFF. DNA for the CDR3: TGTGCCAGCAGCTGGGGGCGAGCCAGGGATTTGTCTATGAACACTGAAGCTTTCTTT. The V gene is TRBV11-2, the J gene TRBJ1-1, with D perhaps matching TRBD1 (6 bases). Germline-derived CDR1 and CDR2 are SGHAT and FQNNGV. The CDR3 sequence is 19 residues long. Trimming pared 4 bases from V and 0 bases from J, leaving 24 bases between.

The chain has TRBV6-4 and TRBJ2-2, with 10 nucleotides matching TRBD2. Germline V lookup: CDR1 MRHNA, CDR2 SNTAGT. The CDR3 is 16 amino acids. J lost 6 bases, V lost 5 bases, and 9 bases had no gene match. This CDR3 is CASSLAGGFNAGELFF. DNA of the CDR3: TGTGCCAGCAGTTTAGCGGGAGGCTTCAACGCCGGGGAGCTGTTTTTT.

This chain links TRBV2 with TRBJ2-3; 10 bases line up with TRBD2. In germline, CDR1 is SNHLY, CDR2 FYNNEI. The CDR3 contains 13 residues. Germline trimming cut 6 bases from V and 4 bases from J; bases unmatched to any gene: 1. The chain's CDR3 is CASRGTSADTQYF. For the CDR3, the DNA is TGTGCCAGCAGGGGGACTAGCGCAGATACGCAGTATTTT.

This chain links TRBV7-3 with TRBJ2-7, with D perhaps TRBD1 (5 bases). Between the trimmed V and J ends, which lost 2 bases and 3 bases, there was a span of 8 bases. CDR3 length equals 13 residues. From germline, CDR1 is SGHTA and CDR2 FQGTGA. The CDR3 sequence: CASSLEDSYEQYF. The CDR3 nucleotides are TGTGCCAGCAGCTTAGAAGACAGCTACGAGCAGTACTTC.

This clone was observed once. The chain joins TRBV7-2 to TRBJ1-2; 8 bases align to TRBD1. Germline CDR1 and CDR2: SGHTA and FQGNSA. The CDR3 contains 16 residues. V trimming: 1 base; J trimming: 6 bases; junction bases outside the gene matches: 10. The CDR3 loop is CASSLDQSGGDHGYTF. CDR3 nucleotide sequence: TGTGCCAGCAGCTTAGATCAGTCAGGGGGCGACCATGGCTACACCTTC. The full variable domain, rest sourced from reference TRBV7-2 and TRBJ1-2, is GAGVSQSPSNKVTEKGKDVELRCDPISGHTALYWYRQSLGQGLEFLIYFQGNSAPDKSGLPSDRFSAERTGGSVSTLTIQRTQQEDSAVYLCASSLDQSGGDHGYTFGSGTRLTVV.

This chain connects TRBV7-8 to TRBJ2-1; 11 nucleotides line up with TRBD1. The CDR3 loop spans 16 amino acids. CDR1 and CDR2 (germline): SGHVS, FQNEAQ. V lost 7 bases and J lost 8; bases outside the gene matches: 13. CDR3 region: CASTISRDRGYHEQFF. Here the CDR3 DNA reads TGTGCCAGCACCATTTCACGGGACAGGGGGTATCATGAGCAGTTCTTC. The complete variable domain, with remaining parts taken from reference TRBV7-8 and TRBJ2-1, reads GAGVSQSPRYKVAKRGQDVALRCDPISGHVSLFWYQQALGQGPEFLTYFQNEAQLDKSGLPSDRFFAERPEGSVSTLKIQRTQQEDSAVYLCASTISRDRGYHEQFFGPGTRLTVL.

J is TRBJ2-7 and V is TRBV11-3; 7 bases match TRBD1. Germline values: CDR1 SGHNT, CDR2 YENEEA. V lost 4 bases to trimming and J lost 2 bases; unmatched junction nucleotides: 14. This CDR3 is 17 amino acids long. CDR3 sequence reads: CASSYYGSKGAPYEQYF. DNA for the CDR3: TGTGCCAGCAGCTATTATGGTTCGAAGGGGGCCCCCTACGAGCAGTACTTC.

This clone showed up just once. The chain is built from TRBV30 and TRBJ2-7; perhaps TRBD1 as D (5 bases). The CDR3 spans 16 residues. The germline gives CDR1 GTSNPN, CDR2 SVGIG (reference sequence). Trimming cost V 1 base and J 3 bases, with 19 bases left between them. The CDR3 protein is CAWSEMGSQRGYEQYF. CDR3 DNA: TGTGCCTGGAGTGAGATGGGATCACAAAGGGGCTACGAGCAGTACTTC. Full variable domain (rest looked up from reference TRBV30 and TRBJ2-7): SQTIHQWPATLVQPVGSPLSLECTVEGTSNPNLYWYRQAAGRGLQLLFYSVGIGQISSEVPQNLSASRPQDRQFILSSKKLLLSDSGFYLCAWSEMGSQRGYEQYFGPGTRLTVT.

The rearrangement links TRBV27 to TRBJ2-7; 9 bases are a match to TRBD1. The CDR3 sequence is 17 residues long. Germline V gives CDR1 MNHEY, CDR2 SMNVEV (reference sequence). V was clipped by 5 bases and J by 2 bases; unmatched bases: 13. Here the CDR3 DNA reads TGTGCCAGCAGTGGGGGACGGGACAGGGCATATACCTACGAGCAGTACTTC. The encoded protein is CASSGGRDRAYTYEQYF.

About this clone itself: The junction does not match germline at one end; this may be a read error. V gene TRBV7-7 combines with J gene TRBJ2-1, with D possibly matching TRBD2 (6 bases). The V gene's germline CDR1 is SSHAT and CDR2 FNYEAQ (reference sequence). The CDR3 runs 14 residues. The CDR3, as DNA: TGTGCTAGCAGCTTAGACGGGGGCTACAATGAGCAGTTCTTC. It specifies CASSLDGGYNEQFF.

The J gene is TRBJ1-1, the V gene TRBV19, with 7 bases identical to TRBD1. CDR3 length equals 13 residues. The V gene end was trimmed by 3 bases and the J gene end by 3 bases; junction bases not matched to a gene: 1. Germline values: CDR1 LNHDA, CDR2 SQIVND (reference sequence). The CDR3 DNA reads TGTGCCAGTAGTATTGACAGGGACACTGAAGCTTTCTTT. Its protein is CASSIDRDTEAFF.

The rearrangement links TRBV6-1 to TRBJ2-7, with TRBD2 identical over 11 bases. J lost 5 bases, V lost 4 bases, and 4 bases had no gene match. CDR1 is MNHNS and CDR2 is SASEGT in the germline V gene. The CDR3 runs to 14 residues. CDR3 sequence: CASSALAGGNEQYF. DNA of the CDR3: TGTGCCAGCAGTGCCCTAGCGGGAGGAAACGAGCAGTACTTC.

V gene TRBV6-6 combines with J gene TRBJ2-1, with 11 bases matching TRBD2. Germline CDR1 and CDR2: MNHNY and SVGAGI (reference sequence). Unmatched junction bases numbered 6, after V lost 5 bases and J lost 9 bases. The CDR3 consists of 14 residues. The CDR3 bases are TGTGCCAGCAGTCCCGGGACTAGCGGTAGTGAGCAGTTCTTC. Its protein is CASSPGTSGSEQFF.

This chain links TRBV29-1 with TRBJ2-1; D not resolved. This CDR3 region has 14 residues. Between the trimmed V and J ends, which lost 3 bases and 0 bases, there was a span of 9 bases. Germline CDR1 and CDR2: SQVTM and ANQGSEA. This chain's CDR3 is CSVDGQSSYNEQFF. The CDR3 coding sequence is TGCAGCGTTGATGGGCAGAGCTCCTACAATGAGCAGTTCTTC.

The J gene is TRBJ2-5, the V gene TRBV11-2; 14 bases match TRBD2. With the DNA end fitting TRBJ2-7 better, the J assignment may be wrong. The CDR3 has 17 residues. CDR1 and CDR2 (germline): SGHAT, FQNNGV. The CDR3 reads CASSSQGGLAGAYEQYF. CDR3 coding DNA: TGTGCCAGCAGCTCTCAAGGGGGACTAGCGGGAGCCTACGAGCAGTACTTC.

The gene calls are TRBV5-1 and TRBJ1-1, with D possibly TRBD1 on 6 matching bases. CDR1 and CDR2 (germline): SGHRS, YFSETQ. The V gene lost 8 bases and the J gene lost 3 bases, with 23 bases spanning the gap. The CDR3 is 16 amino acids. The CDR3 DNA reads TGCGCCAGTGTACCGGGCAGGGGTGTTTCCGACACTGAAGCTTTCTTT. Its translation is CASVPGRGVSDTEAFF.

The chain combines TRBV30 with TRBJ2-5; D unresolved. Per the germline V gene, CDR1 is GTSNPN and CDR2 is SVGIG (reference sequence). The CDR3 sequence is 15 residues long. Trimming removed 0 bases from V and 5 bases from J, with 16 bases in between. As DNA, the CDR3 is TGTGCCTGGAGTGTTTTCTTCGGCGCATGGGAGACCCAGTACTTC. As protein: CAWSVFFGAWETQYF.

The chain carries TRBV5-5 and TRBJ1-5; 7 bases match TRBD1. CDR1 and CDR2 from the germline V gene are SGHKS and YYEKEE (reference sequence). This CDR3 has 15 amino acids. V shed 3 bases, J shed 1 base, and the junction held 4 bases outside the gene matches. The CDR3 DNA reads as TGTGCCAGCAGCTCTTGGGGACAGAGCAATCAGCCCCAGCATTTT. Protein sequence: CASSSWGQSNQPQHF.